These 32 T cell receptor beta chains share one sample of origin, sequenced in a study of T cell responses to AZD1222 COVID-19 vaccine. Sequencing used immunoSEQ multiplex PCR; TCRdb keeps in-frame clones, though not all of them. The profile shows tens of thousands of clones, 81% of them singletons. Specimen: peripheral blood, collected 28 days after the second AZD1222 dose. The receptors stem from an adult who received the AZD1222 COVID-19 vaccine.

This chain uses TRBV4-2 with TRBJ1-4, with TRBD1 matching 10 bases. Germline lookup yields CDR1 LGHNA and CDR2 YNFKEQ. With V trimmed by 6 bases and J by 8 bases, 6 bases remained unmatched. The CDR3 loop spans 14 amino acids. CDR3 sequence: CASSRDRGREKLFF. The CDR3 bases are TGTGCCAGCAGTCGAGACAGGGGGCGGGAAAAACTGTTTTTT.

Notes on this clone: An end of the junction does not agree with germline; a read error may underlie this. The CDR3 DNA reads as TGTGCCAGCACCCTTATGGGCGCAGGCCTTCAATTC. Its protein is CASTLMGAGLQF. The V gene is TRBV12-3 or TRBV12-4, the J gene TRBJ1-2; D unresolved. The CDR3 runs 12 residues.

The gene calls are TRBV6-5 and TRBJ1-5, with TRBD1 identical over 7 bases. Trimming at V came to 0 bases and at J to 7 bases, leaving 6 bases not matched to a gene. CDR3 length: 15 residues. Germline lookup yields CDR1 MNHEY and CDR2 SVGAGI. For the CDR3, the DNA is TGTGCCAGCAGTTACTCGACTCTACAGGGGCAGCCCCAGCATTTT. Protein: CASSYSTLQGQPQHF.

The chain has TRBV18 and TRBJ2-7, with TRBD2 identical over 7 bases. Germline CDR1 reads KGHSH; CDR2 reads LQKENI. This CDR3 comprises 13 residues. The V segment lost 4 bases and the J segment 4 bases; nucleotides outside the gene matches: 4. The DNA for the CDR3 is TGTGCCAGCTCACGGGGGGGGAATTACGAGCAGTACTTC. Protein: CASSRGGNYEQYF.

This sequence joins TRBV5-4 and TRBJ2-7; 8 nucleotides match TRBD2. Germline V gene sequence: CDR1 SGHNT, CDR2 YYREEE (reference sequence). This CDR3 region has 15 residues. V was pared by 3 bases and J by 3 bases, with 8 bases of the junction left unmatched. The DNA for the CDR3 is TGTGCCAGCAGCTCCGGGGGTAGCGGGGTCTACGAGCAGTACTTC. It yields the protein CASSSGGSGVYEQYF.

The V and J genes are TRBV12-3 or TRBV12-4 and TRBJ2-3, with a weak D call TRBD2 (6 bases). This CDR3 region has 13 residues. Trimming cost V 5 bases and J 3 bases, with 9 bases left between them. CDR3 in DNA: TGTGCCAGCAGTCAAGGAGGGACAGATACGCAGTATTTT. It yields the protein CASSQGGTDTQYF.

The chain uses TRBV11-2 and TRBJ2-3; tentative D call: TRBD2 (6 bases). In germline, CDR1 is SGHAT, CDR2 FQNNGV. The CDR3 has 17 amino acids. Trimming removed 5 bases from V and 0 bases from J, with 18 bases in between. In DNA, the CDR3 is TGTGCCAGCAGCCCCCGGGGGAGGAGCGGGAGCACAGATACGCAGTATTTT. This sequence encodes CASSPRGRSGSTDTQYF. Full variable domain (rest looked up from reference TRBV11-2 and TRBJ2-3): EAGVAQSPRYKIIEKRQSVAFWCNPISGHATLYWYQQILGQGPKLLIQFQNNGVVDDSQLPKDRFSAERLKGVDSTLKIQPAKLEDSAVYLCASSPRGRSGSTDTQYFGPGTRLTVL.

The chain carries TRBV7-2 and TRBJ1-1; 7 bases agree with TRBD1. V was pared by 3 bases and J by 1 base, with 2 bases of the junction left unmatched. Germline values: CDR1 SGHTA, CDR2 FQGNSA. This CDR3 has 14 amino acids. CDR3 bases: TGTGCCAGCAGCTTTAAGGGGGCGAACACTGAAGCTTTCTTT. This codes for CASSFKGANTEAFF.

V gene TRBV19 combines with J gene TRBJ2-5; perhaps TRBD1 as D (7 bases). This CDR3 spans 16 amino acids. CDR1 and CDR2 from the germline V gene are LNHDA and SQIVND (reference sequence). Between the trimmed V and J ends, which lost 2 bases and 5 bases, there was a span of 18 bases. CDR3: CASSISLLTGRETQYF. CDR3 DNA: TGTGCCAGTAGTATAAGCCTCCTGACAGGGAGGGAGACCCAGTACTTC.

The chain carries TRBV15 and TRBJ2-1; D may be TRBD1 (6 bases). Germline CDR1 LNHNV, CDR2 YYDKDF (reference sequence). This CDR3 contains 15 residues. V lost 4 bases, J lost 1 base, and 11 bases lay in between. The CDR3, as DNA: TGTGCCACCAGCAAGTTTCAGGGGTCCTACAATGAGCAGTTCTTC. The encoded protein is CATSKFQGSYNEQFF.

The rearrangement uses TRBV5-1 and TRBJ2-1; D is perhaps TRBD1 (6 bases). Germline CDR1 and CDR2: SGHRS and YFSETQ. V shed 3 bases and J shed 10 bases, with 11 bases lying between them. The CDR3 loop spans 12 amino acids. For the CDR3, the DNA is TGCGCCAGCAGCTCACAGGGTCTCGAGCAGTTCTTC. This translates into CASSSQGLEQFF. The whole variable domain, remainder taken from reference TRBV5-1 and TRBJ2-1, is KAGVTQTPRYLIKTRGQQVTLSCSPISGHRSVSWYQQTPGQGLQFLFEYFSETQRNKGNFPGRFSGRQFSNSRSEMNVSTLELGDSALYLCASSSQGLEQFFGPGTRLTVL.

This rearrangement joins TRBV6-2 or TRBV6-3 to TRBJ2-6, with a possible D match to TRBD1 (5 bases). The CDR3 is 17 residues long. The germline V gene encodes CDR1 MNHEY and CDR2 SVGEGT. V was trimmed by 1 base and J by 0 bases, leaving 10 bases between them. This CDR3 reads CASSYYRQLSGANVLTF. CDR3 sequence (DNA): TGTGCCAGCAGTTACTATCGACAGCTCTCTGGGGCCAACGTCCTGACTTTC.

The gene calls are TRBV7-6 and TRBJ2-7; 13 bases agree with TRBD2. The germline gives CDR1 SGHVS, CDR2 FNYEAQ. This CDR3 has 15 amino acids. Trimming cost V 2 bases and J 6 bases; bases outside gene matches: 4. The CDR3 DNA reads TGTGCCAGCAGCTTAAGGGGACTAGCGGGAACCGAGCAGTACTTC. This sequence encodes CASSLRGLAGTEQYF. Full variable domain (remainder filled in from reference TRBV7-6 and TRBJ2-7): GAGVSQSPRYKVTKRGQDVALRCDPISGHVSLYWYRQALGQGPEFLTYFNYEAQQDKSGLPNDRFSAERPEGSISTLTIQRTEQRDSAMYRCASSLRGLAGTEQYFGPGTRLTVT.

This chain links TRBV28 with TRBJ2-7, with 10 bases fitting TRBD1. Germline loops: CDR1 MDHEN, CDR2 SYDVKM. The CDR3 runs to 13 residues. The ends lost 6 bases at V and 4 bases at J; junction bases unmatched: 3. CDR3 amino acids: CASSGTGVYEQYF. The CDR3 nucleotides are TGTGCCAGCAGCGGGACAGGGGTTTACGAGCAGTACTTC.

This sequence joins TRBV7-6 and TRBJ2-1; 11 bases agree with TRBD2. Per germline, CDR1 SGHVS and CDR2 FNYEAQ. The V segment lost 1 base and the J segment 7 bases; nucleotides outside the gene matches: 6. The CDR3 spans 16 residues. The CDR3 nucleotides are TGTGCCAGCAGCTTAGTGGCTAGCGGGAGGACAAATGAGCAGTTCTTC. The encoded protein is CASSLVASGRTNEQFF.

DNA of the CDR3: TGTGCCAGCAGCTGGGACTCATGGAGAGGCTACACCTTC. It yields the protein CASSWDSWRGYTF. The chain combines TRBV7-9 with TRBJ1-2, with D perhaps TRBD1 (5 bases). The CDR3 spans 13 residues. V was clipped by 4 bases and J by 8 bases, with 14 bases between them. Germline V gives CDR1 SEHNR, CDR2 FQNEAQ (reference sequence).

This chain connects TRBV29-1 to TRBJ2-2; perhaps D is TRBD1 or TRBD2 (5 bases each). The CDR3 sequence is 13 residues long. Per germline, CDR1 SQVTM and CDR2 ANQGSEA. Trimming left V 5 bases short and J 5 bases short, with 12 bases between. Here the CDR3 DNA reads TGCAGCGTTTCGTGGGGCGGGACCGGGGAGCTGTTTTTT. Protein product: CSVSWGGTGELFF.

The CDR3 spells CASSPQGVATEAFF. The CDR3, as DNA: TGTGCCAGCTCACCCCAGGGGGTGGCCACTGAAGCTTTCTTT. J is TRBJ1-1 and V is TRBV18, with 7 bases matching TRBD1. The junction had 5 bases not matched to a gene; V was cut back by 3 bases and J by 4 bases. The CDR3 loop spans 14 amino acids. Germline V gene data show CDR1 as KGHSH and CDR2 as LQKENI.

There are a few counts of this clone. This chain connects TRBV2 to TRBJ2-7, with D unclear. Trimming stripped 6 bases from V and 1 base from J, with 16 bases between. This CDR3 contains 15 residues. The germline V gene has CDR1 SNHLY and CDR2 FYNNEI. The CDR3 sequence: CASRRWGRRSYEQYF. In nucleotides, the CDR3 is TGTGCCAGCAGGAGGTGGGGTCGGCGTTCCTACGAGCAGTACTTC.

A single count supports this clone. The rearrangement uses TRBV30 and TRBJ1-4, with a weak D call TRBD1 (5 bases). The CDR3 loop spans 15 amino acids. V lost 3 bases and J lost 2, with 13 bases in between. The V gene's germline CDR1 is GTSNPN and CDR2 SVGIG (reference sequence). CDR3 nucleotides: TGTGCCTGGAGGCCCACCAGGGACACTAATGAAAAACTGTTTTTT. Protein sequence: CAWRPTRDTNEKLFF.

V gene TRBV27 combines with J gene TRBJ2-7; 9 positions agree with TRBD1. V lost 5 bases, J lost 4 bases, and 12 bases stayed unmatched. The CDR3 loop spans 16 amino acids. CDR1 and CDR2 from the germline V gene are MNHEY and SMNVEV (reference sequence). The CDR3 spells CASSRATGTGSYEQYF. The CDR3 DNA reads as TGTGCCAGCAGTCGAGCTACCGGGACAGGGTCTTACGAGCAGTACTTC.

The chain employs TRBV12-5 and TRBJ1-1, with 7 bases aligning to TRBD1. The CDR3 length is 13 residues. Germline CDR1 is LGHNT and CDR2 is FRNRAP. The V and J ends lost 4 bases and 5 bases, in that order; junction bases with no gene match: 4. The CDR3 spells CASGSGGKTEAFF. CDR3 in DNA: TGTGCTAGTGGTTCAGGGGGAAAAACTGAAGCTTTCTTT.

Concerning this clone: One end of the junction fails to match germline, which may point to a read error. This chain uses TRBV7-7 with TRBJ2-3; possibly TRBD2 for D (5 bases). The CDR3 length is 15 residues. Germline V gene sequence: CDR1 SSHAT, CDR2 FNYEAQ (reference sequence). CDR3 bases: TGTGCTAGCAGCTTAGCCGACGGGGGCACAGATACGCAGTATTTT. This gives the protein CASSLADGGTDTQYF.

This clone was detected many times. This CDR3 is CASSPELRFNEQFF. Here the CDR3 DNA reads TGTGCCAGCAGCCCCGAGCTAAGATTTAATGAGCAGTTCTTC. The chain combines TRBV6-5 with TRBJ2-1, with D uncertain. CDR1 is MNHEY, CDR2 SVGAGI, per germline. This CDR3 is built from 14 residues. V was pared by 6 bases and J by 7 bases, with 16 bases between.

The table lists this clone with a few counts. The chain employs TRBV28 and TRBJ2-5; 7 bases line up with TRBD1. V lost 5 bases to trimming and J lost 5 bases; unmatched junction nucleotides: 11. The CDR3 spans 15 residues. Germline CDR1 is MDHEN and CDR2 is SYDVKM. The CDR3: CASSGDSRGRETQYF. The CDR3 DNA reads as TGTGCCAGCAGTGGGGACAGTAGGGGCAGGGAGACCCAGTACTTC.

V and J are TRBV5-1 and TRBJ1-1; no reliable D call. CDR1 and CDR2 from the germline V gene are SGHRS and YFSETQ. The CDR3 is 14 residues long. V was trimmed by 0 bases and J by 0 bases, leaving 6 bases between them. CDR3 protein: CASSLEGVNTEAFF. CDR3 bases: TGCGCCAGCAGCTTGGAGGGAGTGAACACTGAAGCTTTCTTT.

The chain combines TRBV18 with TRBJ2-7; D is unclear. V lost 3 bases, J lost 6 bases, and 9 bases lay in between. The CDR3 contains 12 residues. Germline V gene data show CDR1 as KGHSH and CDR2 as LQKENI. CDR3 nucleotide sequence: TGTGCCAGCTCACCGGCGGTCCGCGAGCAGTACTTC. Protein product: CASSPAVREQYF.

This chain links TRBV6-5 with TRBJ2-1; 9 bases fit TRBD2. The CDR3 has 15 amino acids. Germline loops: CDR1 MNHEY, CDR2 SVGAGI. V was clipped by 2 bases and J by 4 bases; unmatched bases: 3. The CDR3, as DNA: TGTGCCAGCAGTTACACGCTAGCGGGATACAATGAGCAGTTCTTC. Translating gives CASSYTLAGYNEQFF.

The chain links TRBV27 to TRBJ1-6; D call uncertain. Trimming pared 5 bases from V and 5 bases from J, leaving 4 bases between. Germline V lookup: CDR1 MNHEY, CDR2 SMNVEV (reference sequence). There are 12 residues in the CDR3. The DNA of the CDR3 is TGTGCCAGCAGTGCCAATAATTCACCCCTCCACTTT. Translated, it gives CASSANNSPLHF.

This clone has a handful of counts. This chain connects TRBV9 to TRBJ2-1; TRBD2 matches 10 bases. Trimming at V came to 0 bases and at J to 7 bases, leaving 10 bases not matched to a gene. The CDR3 runs 17 residues. The germline CDR1 and CDR2 sequences are SGDLS and YYNGEE. The CDR3 nucleotides are TGTGCCAGCAGCGTAGCTGGTGGAGCGGGAGGGAAGAATGAGCAGTTCTTC. Translating it yields CASSVAGGAGGKNEQFF.

The chain couples TRBV5-1 to TRBJ2-1, with TRBD2 identical over 16 bases. The CDR3 extends over 15 amino acids. Germline V CDR1 and CDR2: SGHRS, YFSETQ. Losses at the gene ends were 0 bases for V and 12 bases for J; bases not matched to a gene: 3. CDR3 nucleotides: TGCGCCAGCAGCTTGGATGGGACTAGCGGGAGGGTGCAGTTCTTC. Amino acid sequence: CASSLDGTSGRVQFF. Together with reference TRBV5-1 and TRBJ2-1, the CDR3 gives the full variable domain: KAGVTQTPRYLIKTRGQQVTLSCSPISGHRSVSWYQQTPGQGLQFLFEYFSETQRNKGNFPGRFSGRQFSNSRSEMNVSTLELGDSALYLCASSLDGTSGRVQFFGPGTRLTVL.

This clone was observed at least ten times. V usage is TRBV10-3 and J usage is TRBJ1-6, with D tentatively TRBD1 (6 bases). The CDR3 is 16 residues long. V lost 0 bases to trimming and J lost 7 bases, with 13 bases between them. Germline CDR1 is ENHRY and CDR2 is SYGVKD. CDR3 nucleotide sequence: TGTGCCATCAGTGAGTCGATATCAGGGGTCAATTCACCCCTCCACTTT. Translating gives CAISESISGVNSPLHF.